This T cell receptor beta chain comes out of a study of T cell repertoires in cytomegalovirus infection. General observations from the study: CMV-specific TCR beta clonotypes restricted by HLA-C were the ones dominating the ex vivo response.

TCRdb re-derived calls from the reads in MiXCR, one entry per CDR3 protein. The data contain 510,000 or so distinct CDR3 sequences, less than 30% of them singletons. V shed 2 bases and J shed 2 bases, with 12 bases lying between them. CDR3 size: 15 residues. Of note for this clonotype: The antigen remains undetermined.

The rearrangement links TRBV12-3 or TRBV12-4 to TRBJ2-5, with D possibly TRBD2 on 5 matching bases. This TCR was recovered from a human donor in good health (CMV status not recorded). Some clones in this sample may be carry-over from other donors' samples. Sequences were obtained from PBMCs. The CDR3 sequence is CASSLMGGPQETQYF. The DNA of the CDR3 is TGTGCCAGCAGTTTAATGGGCGGGCCTCAAGAGACCCAGTACTTC.